This T cell receptor (beta chain) emerged from a study of prognosis after radiotherapy for stage I lung cancer. As for the study in general: Across the cohort, concurrent therapy accompanying stereotactic body radiotherapy was administered to no patient. Subsequent to radiotherapy, distant metastatic disease emerged in several patients (median approximately seven months), whereas some 15 exhibited no significant progression.

This clonotype occurred many times. Its specificity is unknown. V was pared by 0 bases and J by 6 bases, with 12 bases between. CDR1 and CDR2 (germline): SGDLS, YYNGEE. The CDR3 totals 14 residues. The TCR beta CDR3 region was amplified from genomic DNA, with two rounds of multiplex PCR being used for the amplification. Specific primers for each TRBV and TRBJ gene were what first-round PCR used. TCRdb fed the multiplex PCR reads into MiXCR, producing one record per CDR3 protein. This table has some 25,000 distinct CDR3 sequences, 30% to 45% appearing once. The study's findings and limits: With medians of approximately 9,100 versus 7,200, unique TCR clone counts fell after stereotactic body radiation therapy.

The rearrangement joins TRBV9 to TRBJ1-2; no firm D call. The source of this sequence is a donor older than 45 with non-small cell lung cancer. The source was PBMCs, collected before or after stereotactic body radiation therapy (not recorded which). CDR3 DNA: TGTGCCAGCAGCGTAGCTGTCAGGTCGAATGGCTACACCTTC. It specifies CASSVAVRSNGYTF.